The clone carrying this TCR beta chain was observed a handful of times. Its target is unknown. A second PCR of about 7 to 12 cycles used a sample-barcoded 5' primer and a J-beta primer mix. TCRdb fed the 5' RACE reads into MiXCR, producing one record per CDR3 protein. The table records about 1.7 million distinct CDR3 sequences, 28% of them present only once. The data belong to a study of blood T cells in healthy people across ages. Study conclusions and caveats: Per-million-T-cell TCR beta diversity fell roughly linearly with age. Naive and antigen-experienced cells could not be conclusively compared, given unsorted PBMCs.

CDR1 and CDR2 from the germline V gene are SGHTA and FQGTGA. V lost 4 bases to trimming and J lost 8 bases, with 18 bases between them. The CDR3 length is 15 residues. Every sample had a minimum of 7 million PBMCs isolated. RNA extraction gave at least 5.5 micrograms of total RNA per sample. The sequence was collected from a woman aged 25 to 39 in good health. This rearrangement joins TRBV7-3 to TRBJ2-4; D might be TRBD2 (7 bases). What was sequenced was blood. The CDR3, as DNA: TGTGCCAGCAGCTCGCTGGGGGGGGGCGGAGACATTCAGTACTTC. This gives the protein CASSSLGGGGDIQYF.